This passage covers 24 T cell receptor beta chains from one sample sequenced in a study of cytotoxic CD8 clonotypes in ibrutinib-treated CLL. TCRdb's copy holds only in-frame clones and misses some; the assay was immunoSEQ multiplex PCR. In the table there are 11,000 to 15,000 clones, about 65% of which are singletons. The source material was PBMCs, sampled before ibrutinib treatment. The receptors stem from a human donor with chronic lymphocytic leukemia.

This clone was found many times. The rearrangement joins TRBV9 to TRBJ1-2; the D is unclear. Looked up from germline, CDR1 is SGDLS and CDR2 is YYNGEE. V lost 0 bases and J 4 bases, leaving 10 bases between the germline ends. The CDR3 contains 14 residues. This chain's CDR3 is CASSVGDRIYGYTF. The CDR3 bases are TGTGCCAGCAGCGTAGGGGATAGAATCTATGGCTACACCTTC.

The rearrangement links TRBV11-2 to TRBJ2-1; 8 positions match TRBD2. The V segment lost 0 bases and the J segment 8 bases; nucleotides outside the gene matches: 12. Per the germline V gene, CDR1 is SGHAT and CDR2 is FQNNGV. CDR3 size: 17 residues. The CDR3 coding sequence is TGTGCCAGCAGCTTAGATCTGACTAGCGTAGCCATTTATGAGCAGTTCTTC. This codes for CASSLDLTSVAIYEQFF. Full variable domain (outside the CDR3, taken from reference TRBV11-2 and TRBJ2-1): EAGVAQSPRYKIIEKRQSVAFWCNPISGHATLYWYQQILGQGPKLLIQFQNNGVVDDSQLPKDRFSAERLKGVDSTLKIQPAKLEDSAVYLCASSLDLTSVAIYEQFFGPGTRLTVL.

The CDR3 reads CASSDGREETQYF. As DNA, the CDR3 is TGTGCCAGCAGTGACGGGAGAGAAGAGACCCAGTACTTC. This rearrangement joins TRBV25-1 to TRBJ2-5; D perhaps matches TRBD2 (6 bases). The V end was cut by 3 bases, the J end by 3 bases, with 8 bases between. This CDR3 region has 13 residues. The germline V gene encodes CDR1 MGHDK and CDR2 SYGVNS. The full variable domain, its missing parts supplied by reference TRBV25-1 and TRBJ2-5, is EADIYQTPRYLVIGTGKKITLECSQTMGHDKMYWYQQDPGMELHLIHYSYGVNSTEKGDLSSESTVSRIRTEHFPLTLESARPSHTSQYLCASSDGREETQYFGPGTRLLVL.

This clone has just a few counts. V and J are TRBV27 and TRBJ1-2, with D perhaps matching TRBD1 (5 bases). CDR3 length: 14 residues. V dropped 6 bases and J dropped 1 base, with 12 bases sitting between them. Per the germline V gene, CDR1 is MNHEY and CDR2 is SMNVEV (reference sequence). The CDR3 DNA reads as TGTGCCAGCAGAACCCGGGACCTTAACTATGGCTACACCTTC. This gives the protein CASRTRDLNYGYTF.

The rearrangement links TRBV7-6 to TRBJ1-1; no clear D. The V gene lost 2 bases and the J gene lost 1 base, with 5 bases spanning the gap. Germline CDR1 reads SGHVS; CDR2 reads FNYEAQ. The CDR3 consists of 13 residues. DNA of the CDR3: TGTGCCAGCAGCTTATTGGAGAACACTGAAGCTTTCTTT. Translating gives CASSLLENTEAFF. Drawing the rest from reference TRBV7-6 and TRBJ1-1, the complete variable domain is GAGVSQSPRYKVTKRGQDVALRCDPISGHVSLYWYRQALGQGPEFLTYFNYEAQQDKSGLPNDRFSAERPEGSISTLTIQRTEQRDSAMYRCASSLLENTEAFFGQGTRLTVV.

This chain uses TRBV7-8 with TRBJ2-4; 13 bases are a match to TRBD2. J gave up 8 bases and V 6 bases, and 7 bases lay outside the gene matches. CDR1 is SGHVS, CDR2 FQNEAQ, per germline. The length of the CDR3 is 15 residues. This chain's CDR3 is CASSPTSGGLYIQYF. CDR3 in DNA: TGTGCCAGCAGTCCGACTAGCGGGGGGTTGTACATTCAGTACTTC.

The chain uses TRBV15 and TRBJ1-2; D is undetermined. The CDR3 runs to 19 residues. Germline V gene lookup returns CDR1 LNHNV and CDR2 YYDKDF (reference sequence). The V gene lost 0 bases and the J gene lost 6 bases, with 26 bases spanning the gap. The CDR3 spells CATSRDYQASSLIVHGYTF. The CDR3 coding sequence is TGTGCCACCAGCAGAGATTATCAGGCCTCGTCATTAATTGTTCATGGCTACACCTTC.

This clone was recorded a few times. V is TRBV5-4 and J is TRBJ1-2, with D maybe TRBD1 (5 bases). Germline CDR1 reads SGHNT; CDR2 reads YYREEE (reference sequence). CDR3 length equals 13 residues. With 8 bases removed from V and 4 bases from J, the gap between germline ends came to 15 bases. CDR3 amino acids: CASRTDRGYGYTF. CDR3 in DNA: TGTGCCAGTCGGACGGATAGGGGCTATGGCTACACCTTC.

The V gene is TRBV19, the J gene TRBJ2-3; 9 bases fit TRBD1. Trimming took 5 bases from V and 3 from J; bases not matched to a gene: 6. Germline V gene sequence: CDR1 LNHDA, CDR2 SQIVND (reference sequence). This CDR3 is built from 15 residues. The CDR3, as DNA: TGTGCCAGTAGTCACCCCGGGACAGGGACAGATACGCAGTATTTT. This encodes CASSHPGTGTDTQYF.

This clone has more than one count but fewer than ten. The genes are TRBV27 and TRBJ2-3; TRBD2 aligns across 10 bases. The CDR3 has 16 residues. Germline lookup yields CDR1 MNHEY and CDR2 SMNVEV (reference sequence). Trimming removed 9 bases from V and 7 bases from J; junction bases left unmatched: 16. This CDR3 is CASTLSGGGQSHTQYF. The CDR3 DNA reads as TGTGCCAGTACCCTCAGCGGGGGGGGCCAATCGCATACGCAGTATTTT.

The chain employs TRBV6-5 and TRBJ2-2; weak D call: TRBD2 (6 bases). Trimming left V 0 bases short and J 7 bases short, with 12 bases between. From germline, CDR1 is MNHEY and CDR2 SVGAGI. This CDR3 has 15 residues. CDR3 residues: CASSYSSTGDGELFF. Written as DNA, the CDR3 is TGTGCCAGCAGTTACTCGAGTACGGGGGACGGGGAGCTGTTTTTT.

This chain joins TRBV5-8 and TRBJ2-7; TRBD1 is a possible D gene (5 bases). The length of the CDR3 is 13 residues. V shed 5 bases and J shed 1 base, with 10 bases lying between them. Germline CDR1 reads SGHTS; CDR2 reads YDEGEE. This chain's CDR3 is CASRGRQSYEQYF. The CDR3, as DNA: TGTGCCAGCAGGGGTAGACAGTCCTACGAGCAGTACTTC.

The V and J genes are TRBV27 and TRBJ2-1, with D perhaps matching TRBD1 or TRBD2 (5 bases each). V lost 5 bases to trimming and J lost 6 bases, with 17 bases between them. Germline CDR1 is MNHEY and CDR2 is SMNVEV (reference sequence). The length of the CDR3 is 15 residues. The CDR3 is CASSAGTISGNEQFF. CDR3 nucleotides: TGTGCCAGCAGTGCCGGGACCATTAGTGGCAATGAGCAGTTCTTC.

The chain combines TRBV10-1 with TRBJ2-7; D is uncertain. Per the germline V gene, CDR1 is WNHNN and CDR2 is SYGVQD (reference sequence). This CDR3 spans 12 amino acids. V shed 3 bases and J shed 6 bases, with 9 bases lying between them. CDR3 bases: TGCGCCAGCAGTGATGATTTTGTCGAGCAGTACTTC. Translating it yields CASSDDFVEQYF.

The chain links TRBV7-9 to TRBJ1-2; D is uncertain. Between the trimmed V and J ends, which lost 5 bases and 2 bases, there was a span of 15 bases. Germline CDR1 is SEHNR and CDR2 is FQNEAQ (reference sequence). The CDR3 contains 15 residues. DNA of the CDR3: TGTGCCAGCAGCCACAACGGACGGATCAACTATGGCTACACCTTC. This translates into CASSHNGRINYGYTF.

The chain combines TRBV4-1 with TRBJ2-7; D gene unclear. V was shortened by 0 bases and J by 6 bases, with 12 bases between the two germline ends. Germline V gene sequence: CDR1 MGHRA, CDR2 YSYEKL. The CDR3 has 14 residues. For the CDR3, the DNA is TGCGCCAGCAGCCAAGATCAGGCGTCCCCCGAGCAGTACTTC. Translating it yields CASSQDQASPEQYF.

This chain's CDR3 is CASSSTPGLRNQPQHF. CDR3 nucleotides: TGTGCCAGCAGCTCAACACCGGGGCTTAGAAATCAGCCCCAGCATTTT. V and J are TRBV5-4 and TRBJ1-5, with TRBD1 as a possible D gene (5 bases). The germline gives CDR1 SGHNT, CDR2 YYREEE (reference sequence). Trimming left V 3 bases short and J 4 bases short, with 17 bases between. This CDR3 has 16 amino acids.

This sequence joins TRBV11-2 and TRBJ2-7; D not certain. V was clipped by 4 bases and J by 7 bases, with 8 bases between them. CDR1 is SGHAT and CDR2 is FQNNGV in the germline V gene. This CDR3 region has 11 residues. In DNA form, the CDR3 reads TGTGCCAGCAGCTACTCGGAAGAGCAGTACTTC. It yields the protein CASSYSEEQYF.

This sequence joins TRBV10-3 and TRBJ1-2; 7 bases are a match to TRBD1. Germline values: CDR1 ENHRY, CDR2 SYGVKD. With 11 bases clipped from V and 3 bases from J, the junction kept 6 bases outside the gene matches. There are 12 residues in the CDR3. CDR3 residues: CASRQGDYGYTF. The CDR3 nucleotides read TGTGCCTCCCGACAGGGCGACTATGGCTACACCTTC.

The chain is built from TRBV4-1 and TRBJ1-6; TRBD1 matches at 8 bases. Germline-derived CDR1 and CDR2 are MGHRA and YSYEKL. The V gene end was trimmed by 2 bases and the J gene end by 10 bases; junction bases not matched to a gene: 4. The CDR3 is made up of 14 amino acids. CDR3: CASSQQGARSPLHF. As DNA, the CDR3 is TGCGCCAGCAGCCAACAGGGGGCAAGGTCACCCCTCCACTTT.

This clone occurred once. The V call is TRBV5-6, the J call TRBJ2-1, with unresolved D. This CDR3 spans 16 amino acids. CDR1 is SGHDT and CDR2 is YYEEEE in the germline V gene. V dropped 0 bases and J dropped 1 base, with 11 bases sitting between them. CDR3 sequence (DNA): TGTGCCAGCAGCTTGGATGGATCCAGTTCCTACAATGAGCAGTTCTTC. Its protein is CASSLDGSSSYNEQFF.

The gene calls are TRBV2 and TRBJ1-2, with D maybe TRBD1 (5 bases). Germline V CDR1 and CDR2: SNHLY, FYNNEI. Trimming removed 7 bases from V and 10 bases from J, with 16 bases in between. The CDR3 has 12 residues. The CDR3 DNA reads TGTGCCAGCACCTGGGGGGAGGCGTACTACACCTTC. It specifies CASTWGEAYYTF.

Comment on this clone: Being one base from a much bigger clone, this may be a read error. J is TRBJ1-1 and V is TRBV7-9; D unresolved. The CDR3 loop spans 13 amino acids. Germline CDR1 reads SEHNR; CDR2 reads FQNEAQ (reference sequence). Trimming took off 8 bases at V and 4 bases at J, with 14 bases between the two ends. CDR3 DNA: TGTGCCAGCGGGCCCACAGAGAGCACTGAAGCTTTCTTT. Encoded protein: CASGPTESTEAFF.

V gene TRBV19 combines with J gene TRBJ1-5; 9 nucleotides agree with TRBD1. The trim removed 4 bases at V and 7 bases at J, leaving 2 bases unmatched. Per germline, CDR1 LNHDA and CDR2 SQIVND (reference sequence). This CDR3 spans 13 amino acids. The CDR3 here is CASSRDREQPQHF. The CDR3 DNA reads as TGTGCCAGTAGTAGGGACAGGGAACAGCCCCAGCATTTT.